Reported below is one T cell receptor (beta chain). Its target is not known. Sequencing used immunoSEQ multiplex PCR; TCRdb keeps in-frame clones, though not all of them. Of some 41,000 clones listed, about 92% are singletons. The V and J ends lost 4 bases and 2 bases respectively, with 8 bases between them. This CDR3 spans 13 amino acids. Per the germline V gene, CDR1 is SNHLY and CDR2 is FYNNEI. These data belong to a study of graft-versus-host responses after intestinal transplantation. Turning to the study itself: The recipients all started with anti-thymocyte globulin induction and then took tacrolimus and steroids for 3 to 4 years. Study conclusions and caveats: Peak GvH clone levels in circulation were associated with early post-transplant HvG declines.

V and J are TRBV2 and TRBJ2-5, with D possibly called TRBD1 or TRBD2 (5 bases each). This sequence originates from a human patient who received an intestinal transplant, so some T cells may come from the graft donor. The specimen was PBMCs, collected nearly 750 days after intestinal transplantation. The CDR3 coding sequence is TGTGCCAGCAGTGGAGAGGGGCAAGAGACCCAGTACTTC. It specifies CASSGEGQETQYF.